This T cell receptor (beta chain) was identified in a study of Graves' ophthalmopathy and Graves' hyperthyroidism. Amplification of the TCR beta CDR3 regions used RNA transcripts (as template). The first round was an RT-PCR with HTBI primers, and the second round was a multiplex PCR. Using its own MiXCR run on the multiplex PCR reads, TCRdb lists one record per CDR3 protein. The data contain some 750,000 distinct CDR3 sequences, 40% of them singletons. This clonotype showed up just a few times. The sequence was obtained from an adult man with Graves' ophthalmopathy. Material: peripheral blood.

The CDR3 spells CASSAGAGNTIYF. For the CDR3, the DNA is TGTGCCAGCAGCGCAGGGGCAGGAAACACCATATATTTT. V is TRBV7-2 and J is TRBJ1-3; tentative D call: TRBD1 (6 bases). Deletions cut 5 bases from V and 4 bases from J, with 9 bases between. The CDR3 sequence is 13 residues long. Germline V gives CDR1 SGHTA, CDR2 FQGNSA.